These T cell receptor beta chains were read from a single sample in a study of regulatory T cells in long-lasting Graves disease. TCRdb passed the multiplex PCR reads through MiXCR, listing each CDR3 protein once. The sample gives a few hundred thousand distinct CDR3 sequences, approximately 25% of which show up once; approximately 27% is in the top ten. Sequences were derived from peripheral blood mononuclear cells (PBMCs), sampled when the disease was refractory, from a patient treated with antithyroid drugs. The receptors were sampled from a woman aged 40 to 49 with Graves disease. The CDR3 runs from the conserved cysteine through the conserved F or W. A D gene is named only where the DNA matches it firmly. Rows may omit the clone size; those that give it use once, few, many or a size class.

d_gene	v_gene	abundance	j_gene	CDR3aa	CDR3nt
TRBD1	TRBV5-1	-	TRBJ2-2	CASSWAFPGTGVGTGELFF	TGCGCCAGCAGCTGGGCTTTTCCCGGGACAGGGGTCGGCACCGGGGAGCTGTTTTTT
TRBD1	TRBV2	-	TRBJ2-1	CASSEAGGSIGYEQFF	TGTGCCAGCAGTGAGGCAGGGGGCTCAATTGGGTATGAGCAGTTCTTC
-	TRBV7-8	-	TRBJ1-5	CASSLVDKVQPQHF	TGTGCCAGCAGCTTAGTAGATAAAGTCCAGCCCCAGCATTTT
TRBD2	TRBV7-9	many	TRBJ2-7	CASSLAGGADEQYF	TGTGCCAGCAGCTTAGCGGGAGGGGCGGACGAGCAGTACTTC
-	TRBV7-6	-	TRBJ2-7	CASRPEGIRAYEQYF	TGTGCCAGCCGCCCGGAGGGGATCCGGGCTTACGAGCAGTACTTC
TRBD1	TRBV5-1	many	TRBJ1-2	CASSLTGQDYGYTF	TGCGCCAGCAGCTTAACAGGACAGGACTATGGCTACACCTTC
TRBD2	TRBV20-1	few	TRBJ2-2	CSAREGGRNTGELFF	TGCAGTGCTAGAGAAGGCGGGAGGAACACCGGGGAGCTGTTTTTT
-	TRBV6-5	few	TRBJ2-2	CASSYSSATGINTGELFF	TGTGCCAGCAGTTACTCGTCGGCGACCGGAATTAACACCGGGGAGCTGTTTTTT
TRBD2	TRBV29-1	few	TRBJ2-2	CSAFGGGAGELFF	TGCAGCGCCTTCGGGGGAGGGGCCGGGGAGCTGTTTTTT
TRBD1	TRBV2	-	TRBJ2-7	CASSKTGQDPYEQYF	TGTGCCAGCAGTAAAACCGGACAGGACCCCTACGAGCAGTACTTC
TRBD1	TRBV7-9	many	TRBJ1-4	CASSRKTGAHSEKLFF	TGTGCCAGCAGCCGAAAAACAGGGGCGCATTCTGAAAAACTGTTTTTT
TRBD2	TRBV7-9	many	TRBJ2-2	CASSFSGKSTGELFF	TGTGCCAGCAGCTTTAGCGGGAAGAGCACCGGGGAGCTGTTTTTT
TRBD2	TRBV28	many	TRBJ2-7	CASSSFWGGTLSYEQYF	TGTGCCAGCAGTTCCTTCTGGGGAGGGACCCTCTCCTACGAGCAGTACTTC
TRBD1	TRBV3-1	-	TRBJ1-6	CASSQEAGGGYNSPLHF	TGTGCCAGCAGCCAAGAAGCAGGGGGAGGCTATAATTCACCCCTCCACTTT
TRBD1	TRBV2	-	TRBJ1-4	CASSSGTETEKLFF	TGTGCCAGCAGTTCTGGGACAGAAACCGAAAAACTGTTTTTT
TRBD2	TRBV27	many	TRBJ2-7	CASSYSGRAYEQYF	TGTGCCAGCAGTTACAGCGGGAGGGCCTACGAGCAGTACTTC
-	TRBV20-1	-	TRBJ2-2	CSARDPGPANTGELFF	TGCAGTGCTAGAGATCCGGGGCCCGCGAACACCGGGGAGCTGTTTTTT
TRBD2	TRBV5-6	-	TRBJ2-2	CASSLGLAGSITGELFF	TGTGCCAGCAGCCTGGGACTAGCGGGCTCCATCACCGGGGAGCTGTTTTTT
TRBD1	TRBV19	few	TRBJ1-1	CASRGTGMNTEAFF	TGTGCCAGTAGGGGGACAGGAATGAACACTGAAGCTTTCTTT
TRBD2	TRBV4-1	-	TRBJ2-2	CASSQEVLAGGTGELFF	TGCGCCAGCAGCCAAGAGGTGCTAGCGGGAGGGACCGGGGAGCTGTTTTTT
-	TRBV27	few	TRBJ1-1	CASSSHIIQGNMNTEAFF	TGTGCCAGCAGTTCACACATCATACAGGGAAATATGAACACTGAAGCTTTCTTT
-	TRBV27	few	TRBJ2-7	CASSPAGWAYEQYF	TGTGCCAGCAGTCCGGCAGGGTGGGCCTACGAGCAGTACTTC
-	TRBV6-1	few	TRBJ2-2	CASGQLQTGELFF	TGTGCCAGCGGGCAGTTGCAAACCGGGGAGCTGTTTTTT
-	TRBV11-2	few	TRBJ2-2	CASSLESTGTWNTGELFF	TGTGCCAGCAGCTTAGAGAGCACCGGGACTTGGAACACCGGGGAGCTGTTTTTT
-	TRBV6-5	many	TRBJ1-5	CASSYHNPGNQPQHF	TGTGCCAGCAGTTACCATAATCCAGGGAATCAGCCCCAGCATTTT
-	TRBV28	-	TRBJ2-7	CASSSLRGGSYEHVF	TGTGCCAGCAGTTCCCTCAGGGGGGGCTCCTACGAGCACGTCTTC
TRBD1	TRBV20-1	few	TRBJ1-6	CSASGIRTGGNSPLHF	TGCAGTGCTAGTGGAATAAGGACAGGGGGCAATTCACCCCTCCACTTT
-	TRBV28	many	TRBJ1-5	CASSYGLGNQPQHF	TGTGCCAGCAGTTACGGGCTGGGGAATCAGCCCCAGCATTTT
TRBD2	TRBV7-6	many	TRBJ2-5	CASSLAGAGGETQYF	TGTGCCAGCAGTTTAGCGGGAGCGGGAGGGGAGACCCAGTACTTC
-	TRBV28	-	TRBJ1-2	CASREEGDGYTF	TGTGCCAGCAGGGAGGAAGGAGATGGCTACACCTTC
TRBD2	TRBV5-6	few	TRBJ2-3	CASSALAATDTQYF	TGTGCCAGCAGCGCGCTAGCGGCCACAGATACGCAGTATTTT
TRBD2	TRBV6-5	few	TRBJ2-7	CASSSQLTSGALYEQYF	TGTGCCAGCAGTTCTCAACTGACTAGCGGGGCCCTCTACGAGCAGTACTTC
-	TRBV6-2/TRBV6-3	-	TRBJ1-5	CASSRGFGDQPQHF	TGTGCCAGCAGCAGGGGATTCGGGGATCAGCCCCAGCATTTT
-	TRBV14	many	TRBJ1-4	CASSRTRTNEKLFF	TGTGCCAGCAGTCGGACTAGGACTAATGAAAAACTGTTTTTT